These 18 T cell receptor beta chains share one sample of origin, sequenced in a study of beta chain features in type 1 diabetes. Study-wide results and limits: Across all four CD4+ subsets, people with type 1 diabetes showed modestly shorter TCRB CDR3s.

The antigens of these receptors remain unknown. Sequenced material consisted of expressed TCRB transcripts (all of the isolated RNA was reverse transcribed). Sequencing was performed with immunoSEQ multiplex PCR; in TCRdb, only in-frame clones are kept and a portion is missing. The sample has about 160,000 clones, about 8% seen once. The sample consisted of central memory CD4+ T cells from blood. Receptors were obtained from a woman in her 40s with type 1 diabetes.

V and J are TRBV28 and TRBJ1-1; a weak D match, TRBD1 (6 bases). Germline V gives CDR1 MDHEN, CDR2 SYDVKM. The V end lost 7 bases, the J end lost 0 bases, and 12 bases lay between the germline ends. This CDR3 contains 14 residues. DNA of the CDR3: TGTGCCAGCAACCAACAGGGATTGAACACTGAAGCTTTCTTT. It codes for CASNQQGLNTEAFF.

This CDR3 is CASSLGLAAYNEQFF. CDR3 nucleotide sequence: TGTGCCAGCAGCTTGGGACTAGCGGCCTACAATGAGCAGTTCTTC. J is TRBJ2-1 and V is TRBV5-8, with TRBD2 matching over 9 bases. Germline CDR1 SGHTS, CDR2 YDEGEE. Germline trimming cut 0 bases from V and 2 bases from J; bases unmatched to any gene: 0. The CDR3 is made up of 15 amino acids.

CDR3: CASMSRVGTGELFF. CDR3 bases: TGCGCCAGCATGTCCCGGGTCGGCACCGGGGAGCTGTTTTTT. V is TRBV5-1 and J is TRBJ2-2; D gene ambiguous. The V gene's germline CDR1 is SGHRS and CDR2 YFSETQ. This CDR3 has 14 amino acids. V was trimmed by 6 bases and J by 4 bases, leaving 13 bases between them.

The chain uses TRBV4-1 and TRBJ2-3; TRBD1 might be the D (5 bases). The CDR3 loop spans 14 amino acids. Trimming removed 4 bases from V and 6 bases from J, with 14 bases in between. Germline CDR1 reads MGHRA; CDR2 reads YSYEKL. In DNA, the CDR3 is TGCGCCAGCAGCCCCCGGAGCAGGGCGGATACGCAGTATTTT. Protein sequence: CASSPRSRADTQYF.

This sequence joins TRBV5-5 and TRBJ2-7, with TRBD1 identical over 7 bases. The CDR3 is 14 amino acids. The germline CDR1 and CDR2 sequences are SGHKS and YYEKEE (reference sequence). Trimming cost V 0 bases and J 2 bases; bases outside gene matches: 2. CDR3 sequence (DNA): TGTGCCAGCAGCTTGGCCGGGACAGCCTACGAGCAGTACTTC. It yields the protein CASSLAGTAYEQYF.

The V and J genes are TRBV28 and TRBJ1-4; 7 bases agree with TRBD1. J was trimmed by 8 bases and V by 8 bases; bases with no gene match: 17. CDR1 is MDHEN and CDR2 is SYDVKM in the germline V gene. The CDR3 covers 16 residues. Here the CDR3 reads CASGFVAGQGEEKLFF. CDR3 bases: TGTGCCAGCGGCTTCGTGGCCGGGCAGGGGGAAGAAAAACTGTTTTTT.

A few counts support this clone. The chain is built from TRBV7-3 and TRBJ1-2, with a tentative D call TRBD1 (6 bases). The V gene's germline CDR1 is SGHTA and CDR2 FQGTGA. The CDR3 totals 13 residues. The germline V and J ends were trimmed by 5 bases and 7 bases, with 14 bases remaining between them. The CDR3 is CASSEQGGGGYTF. The DNA of the CDR3 is TGTGCCAGCAGCGAACAGGGCGGGGGTGGCTACACCTTC. Together with reference TRBV7-3 and TRBJ1-2, the CDR3 gives the full variable domain: GAGVSQTPSNKVTEKGKYVELRCDPISGHTALYWYRQSLGQGPEFLIYFQGTGAADDSGLPNDRFFAVRPEGSVSTLKIQRTERGDSAVYLCASSEQGGGGYTFGSGTRLTVV.

This clone has at least ten counts. The V gene is TRBV7-9, the J gene TRBJ2-5; weak D call: TRBD2 (6 bases). Trimming pared 4 bases from V and 7 bases from J, leaving 10 bases between. The CDR3 is 12 residues long. Germline CDR1 is SEHNR and CDR2 is FQNEAQ (reference sequence). The DNA of the CDR3 is TGTGCCAGCAGCTCGGGACTGGGGACCCAGTACTTC. This encodes CASSSGLGTQYF.

The rearrangement uses TRBV29-1 and TRBJ2-7; TRBD1 matches 9 bases. The CDR3 extends over 12 amino acids. CDR1 is SQVTM and CDR2 is ANQGSEA in the germline V gene. The J segment lost 6 bases and the V segment lost 7 bases, leaving 7 bases of the junction unmatched. In nucleotides, the CDR3 is TGCAGCGGGGGGACAGGGACGGGCGAGCAGTACTTC. Translated: CSGGTGTGEQYF.

This clone was counted a few times. The chain is built from TRBV30 and TRBJ2-5; 10 bases align to TRBD1. V was pared by 3 bases and J by 4 bases, with 5 bases of the junction left unmatched. The CDR3 sequence is 14 residues long. Germline V gene lookup returns CDR1 GTSNPN and CDR2 SVGIG (reference sequence). This chain's CDR3 is CAWSRDRGGETQYF. The CDR3 bases are TGTGCCTGGAGCCGGGACAGGGGCGGAGAGACCCAGTACTTC.

The chain links TRBV5-8 to TRBJ2-6; D is possibly TRBD2 (6 bases). Trimming left V 6 bases short and J 0 bases short, with 10 bases between. Germline CDR1 and CDR2: SGHTS and YDEGEE. The CDR3 is 15 residues long. The CDR3 DNA reads TGTGCCAGCACTCGGCGGGGCTCTGGGGCCAACGTCCTGACTTTC. Translation gives CASTRRGSGANVLTF. Full variable domain (remainder filled in from reference TRBV5-8 and TRBJ2-6): EAGVTQSPTHLIKTRGQQATLRCSPISGHTSVYWYQQALGLGLQFLLWYDEGEERNRGNFPPRFSGRQFPNYSSELNVNALELEDSALYLCASTRRGSGANVLTFGAGSRLTVL.

This clone was seen ten or more times. This chain connects TRBV7-9 to TRBJ1-6; TRBD1 matches at 8 bases. V gave up 6 bases and J gave up 7 bases; unmatched junction bases: 5. Germline V gene lookup returns CDR1 SEHNR and CDR2 FQNEAQ (reference sequence). The length of the CDR3 is 14 residues. DNA of the CDR3: TGTGCCAGCAGACAGACAGGGGAGAATTCACCCCTCCACTTT. Translating gives CASRQTGENSPLHF.

This clone was picked up a small number of times. The chain's CDR3 is CASSVSDRSEKLFF. In nucleotides, the CDR3 is TGTGCCAGCAGCGTATCAGACAGGTCCGAAAAACTGTTTTTT. The chain combines TRBV9 with TRBJ1-4, with a possible D match to TRBD1 (6 bases). The V gene's germline CDR1 is SGDLS and CDR2 YYNGEE. The V gene lost 1 base and the J gene lost 8 bases, with 12 bases spanning the gap. The CDR3 is 14 residues long.

V usage is TRBV5-6 and J usage is TRBJ2-3; TRBD2 might be the D (5 bases). Germline CDR1 and CDR2: SGHDT and YYEEEE. There are 14 residues in the CDR3. V was clipped by 3 bases and J by 5 bases, with 13 bases between them. CDR3 in DNA: TGTGCCAGCAGCTCGGAGACTACCTTAGATACGCAGTATTTT. Its translation: CASSSETTLDTQYF.

In its sample, this clone was seen a few times. This rearrangement joins TRBV7-3 to TRBJ2-3, with TRBD2 identical over 11 bases. Germline CDR1 and CDR2: SGHTA and FQGTGA. This CDR3 contains 14 residues. Trimming at V came to 6 bases and at J to 2 bases, leaving 1 base not matched to a gene. The CDR3 region is CASRLAGVTDTQYF. For the CDR3, the DNA is TGTGCCAGCAGACTAGCGGGGGTCACAGATACGCAGTATTTT.

This chain connects TRBV28 to TRBJ2-5; 7 bases fit TRBD1. V lost 5 bases, J lost 5 bases, and 11 bases stayed unmatched. This CDR3 is 15 amino acids long. Germline lookup yields CDR1 MDHEN and CDR2 SYDVKM. In nucleotides, the CDR3 is TGTGCCAGCAGTCGCTCACAGGGGTCGAGGGAGACCCAGTACTTC. Protein product: CASSRSQGSRETQYF.

The genes are TRBV7-2 and TRBJ1-2; 9 positions match TRBD1. Germline CDR1 SGHTA, CDR2 FQGNSA. With 4 bases clipped from V and 8 bases from J, the junction kept 14 bases outside the gene matches. The CDR3 runs to 16 residues. CDR3 in amino acids: CASSYDWTGALGGYTF. The CDR3 nucleotides are TGTGCCAGCAGCTACGACTGGACAGGGGCCCTTGGGGGCTACACCTTC. The whole variable domain, filled in from reference TRBV7-2 and TRBJ1-2, reads GAGVSQSPSNKVTEKGKDVELRCDPISGHTALYWYRQSLGQGLEFLIYFQGNSAPDKSGLPSDRFSAERTGGSVSTLTIQRTQQEDSAVYLCASSYDWTGALGGYTFGSGTRLTVV.

This clone was detected only a few times. Other DNA variants within this sample encode the same CDR3. The chain is built from TRBV6-4 and TRBJ2-6; 7 nucleotides line up with TRBD1. Looked up from germline, CDR1 is MRHNA and CDR2 is SNTAGT. The CDR3 runs 15 residues. J lost 2 bases, V lost 3 bases, and 1 base had no gene match. CDR3 residues: CASSEQGAGANVLTF. The CDR3 DNA reads as TGTGCCAGCAGTGAGCAGGGGGCTGGGGCCAACGTCCTGACTTTC.